Below, 12 T cell receptor beta chains from the same sample are listed, as sequenced in a study of blood T cells in healthy people across ages. Alongside a J-beta primer mix, a sample-barcoded 5' primer served in a second PCR lasting about 7 to 12 cycles. TCRdb independently ran MiXCR on the 5' RACE reads; one entry per CDR3 protein. The sample contains over 600,000 distinct CDR3 sequences, 35% to 50% of which appear only once. Material for sequencing was blood. The receptors stem from an older man in good health.

The rearrangement uses TRBV28 and TRBJ1-6; D remains ambiguous. Germline V lookup: CDR1 MDHEN, CDR2 SYDVKM. The V gene lost 5 bases and the J gene lost 12 bases, with 11 bases spanning the gap. This CDR3 comprises 12 residues. The CDR3 sequence is CASSRGFGPLHF. CDR3 bases: TGTGCCAGCAGTCGCGGATTTGGACCCCTCCACTTT.

The rearrangement links TRBV20-1 to TRBJ1-1; D is undetermined. The CDR3 sequence is 13 residues long. Deletions cut 3 bases from V and 7 bases from J, with 15 bases between. From germline, CDR1 is DFQATT and CDR2 SNEGSKA (reference sequence). CDR3 loop: CSARGRLEIEAFF. The CDR3 nucleotides are TGCAGTGCTAGGGGCCGATTGGAGATTGAAGCTTTCTTT.

The CDR3 spells CSAPRLAVPSHADTQYF. As DNA, the CDR3 is TGCAGTGCTCCCCGACTAGCAGTCCCGAGCCACGCAGATACGCAGTATTTT. The V gene is TRBV20-1, the J gene TRBJ2-3; 7 nucleotides match TRBD2. Losses at the gene ends were 5 bases for V and 4 bases for J; bases not matched to a gene: 18. The CDR3 consists of 17 residues. Germline CDR1 DFQATT, CDR2 SNEGSKA (reference sequence).

This clonotype was observed a few times. V and J are TRBV7-2 and TRBJ1-6; D not resolved. This CDR3 has 12 amino acids. Trimming left V 4 bases short and J 10 bases short, with 8 bases between. The germline gives CDR1 SGHTA, CDR2 FQGNSA. CDR3 in amino acids: CASSSIGSPLHF. The CDR3 DNA reads as TGTGCCAGCAGCTCCATTGGGTCACCCCTCCACTTT. Full variable domain (remainder filled in from reference TRBV7-2 and TRBJ1-6): GAGVSQSPSNKVTEKGKDVELRCDPISGHTALYWYRQSLGQGLEFLIYFQGNSAPDKSGLPSDRFSAERTGGSVSTLTIQRTQQEDSAVYLCASSSIGSPLHFGNGTRLTVT.

This clonotype was observed a handful of times. V usage is TRBV20-1 and J usage is TRBJ2-5, with 8 bases matching TRBD1. The V and J ends lost 0 bases and 6 bases, in that order; junction bases with no gene match: 9. This CDR3 is built from 15 residues. Germline CDR1 DFQATT, CDR2 SNEGSKA (reference sequence). This CDR3 is CSARDVRTGRKTQYF. The CDR3 bases are TGCAGTGCTAGAGATGTGAGGACAGGGCGAAAGACCCAGTACTTC.

This chain links TRBV11-2 with TRBJ2-3; TRBD2 agrees at 9 bases. Trimming cost V 1 base and J 3 bases; bases outside gene matches: 8. This CDR3 spans 17 amino acids. Per the germline V gene, CDR1 is SGHAT and CDR2 is FQNNGV. As DNA, the CDR3 is TGTGCCAGCAGCTTAGGCTGGACTAGCGTAATAACAGATACGCAGTATTTT. Its protein is CASSLGWTSVITDTQYF. Supplemented by reference TRBV11-2 and TRBJ2-3, the full variable domain reads EAGVAQSPRYKIIEKRQSVAFWCNPISGHATLYWYQQILGQGPKLLIQFQNNGVVDDSQLPKDRFSAERLKGVDSTLKIQPAKLEDSAVYLCASSLGWTSVITDTQYFGPGTRLTVL.

The rearrangement uses TRBV29-1 and TRBJ1-5; D remains unclear. The V and J ends lost 3 bases and 0 bases respectively, with 15 bases between them. Per the germline V gene, CDR1 is SQVTM and CDR2 is ANQGSEA. The CDR3 runs to 16 residues. The CDR3 is CSVDGRSKYSNQPQHF. The CDR3 nucleotides read TGCAGCGTTGACGGCCGCTCCAAATATAGCAATCAGCCCCAGCATTTT. Based on the CDR3 plus reference TRBV29-1 and TRBJ1-5, the full variable domain is SAVISQKPSRDICQRGTSLTIQCQVDSQVTMMFWYRQQPGQSLTLIATANQGSEATYESGFVIDKFPISRPNLTFSTLTVSNMSPEDSSIYLCSVDGRSKYSNQPQHFGDGTRLSIL.

V and J are TRBV4-2 and TRBJ2-3, with 12 bases identical to TRBD2. Germline V CDR1 and CDR2: LGHNA, YNFKEQ. The J segment lost 5 bases and the V segment lost 4 bases, leaving 10 bases of the junction unmatched. CDR3 length: 17 amino acids. Here the CDR3 DNA reads TGTGCCAGCAGCCCAAACTCGGGACTAGCGGGTTTAGATACGCAGTATTTT. Translating gives CASSPNSGLAGLDTQYF.

This chain connects TRBV18 to TRBJ1-1, with D perhaps TRBD1 (5 bases). This CDR3 has 15 amino acids. Trimming pared 3 bases from V and 1 base from J, leaving 12 bases between. Germline CDR1 and CDR2: KGHSH and LQKENI. The CDR3: CASSPFQQGNTEAFF. CDR3 DNA sequence: TGTGCCAGCTCACCTTTTCAGCAGGGGAACACTGAAGCTTTCTTT.

The chain joins TRBV28 to TRBJ2-5; D tentatively fits TRBD1 or TRBD2 (5 bases each). CDR3 length: 12 residues. CDR1 is MDHEN, CDR2 SYDVKM, per germline. The ends were cut back, 4 bases at V and 11 bases at J, with 14 bases in the middle. The CDR3 DNA is TGTGCCAGCAGTTCCAGGGCTTGGGAGCAGTACTTC. Translating it yields CASSSRAWEQYF.

This sequence joins TRBV10-3 and TRBJ2-5, with TRBD2 matching over 8 bases. This CDR3 comprises 14 residues. V shed 4 bases, J shed 5 bases, and the junction held 6 bases outside the gene matches. The V gene's germline CDR1 is ENHRY and CDR2 SYGVKD. CDR3 residues: CAISGTGGAETQYF. As DNA, the CDR3 is TGTGCCATCAGTGGGACGGGGGGGGCCGAGACCCAGTACTTC.

The V gene is TRBV4-3, the J gene TRBJ2-1; D tentatively reads TRBD1 or TRBD2 (5 bases each). There are 18 residues in the CDR3. The V end lost 1 base, the J end lost 3 bases, and 19 bases lay between the germline ends. Germline CDR1 LGHNA, CDR2 YSLEER. The CDR3 sequence is CASSQVVHSGTLYNEQFF. CDR3 DNA: TGCGCCAGCAGCCAAGTCGTTCATTCCGGGACGCTCTACAATGAGCAGTTCTTC.